The clone carrying this TCR beta chain has just a few counts. Antigen unknown. These data come from a study of shared clonotypes between healthy human individuals. Study outcomes and limitations: The study generally estimated greater richness for naive than memory subsets.

Assay execution took place at the deep level. Profiled with immunoSEQ multiplex PCR; TCRdb holds only in-frame clones, not every one. The top ten clones hold approximately 2% of a sample with about 770,000 clones, 55% to 75% of them seen once. The origin of this receptor is a woman in her 30s in good health. Sequenced material: memory CD4+ T cells sorted from blood. The subset here: CD45RA-negative fraction.

CDR3: CASSEQGRPVTDTQYF. CDR3 DNA sequence: TGTGCCAGCAGTGAACAGGGTAGACCAGTCACAGATACGCAGTATTTT. The V and J genes are TRBV25-1 and TRBJ2-3; a weak D match, TRBD1 (5 bases). Trimming stripped 2 bases from V and 2 bases from J, with 14 bases between. Germline V gene lookup returns CDR1 MGHDK and CDR2 SYGVNS. The CDR3 sequence is 16 residues long.